Following are 26 T cell receptor beta chains from one sample sequenced in a study of cytomegalovirus exposure and HLA in healthy donors. Both 60 Vbeta primers and 13 Jbeta primers went into the PCR. Measured with immunoSEQ multiplex PCR; TCRdb has only the in-frame clones, and not every one. The data contain 200,000 to 250,000 clones, more than 60% of them singletons. Material: PBMCs. The receptors derive from a man aged 40-50 years in good health and CMV-seronegative.

The gene calls are TRBV27 and TRBJ2-5; 7 bases match TRBD2. The CDR3 is 16 residues long. The germline V gene has CDR1 MNHEY and CDR2 SMNVEV (reference sequence). The trim removed 9 bases at V and 2 bases at J, leaving 15 bases unmatched. The CDR3 reads CASDPRLAERQETQYF. CDR3 sequence (DNA): TGTGCCAGTGACCCACGACTAGCTGAACGACAAGAGACCCAGTACTTC.

This sequence joins TRBV14 and TRBJ2-2; D might be TRBD1 (7 bases). Trimming removed 1 base at V and 4 bases at J, with 10 bases between. CDR1 and CDR2 from the germline V gene are SGHDN and FVKESK. The CDR3 runs to 15 residues. DNA of the CDR3: TGTGCCAGCAGCCAAGGACAGGGAGGCACCGGGGAGCTGTTTTTT. Translation: CASSQGQGGTGELFF.

The chain has TRBV4-1 and TRBJ2-2; 11 bases are shared with TRBD1. The CDR3 covers 15 residues. With 6 bases clipped from V and 5 bases from J, the junction kept 5 bases outside the gene matches. Germline values: CDR1 MGHRA, CDR2 YSYEKL. The CDR3: CASRLRDRGTGELFF. Written as DNA, the CDR3 is TGCGCCAGCAGACTCCGGGACAGGGGGACCGGGGAGCTGTTTTTT.

Only a few counts were recorded for this clone. CDR3 protein: CASSLGRPYEQYF. The CDR3 coding sequence is TGTGCCAGCAGCTTGGGGAGACCCTACGAGCAGTACTTC. This chain connects TRBV5-4 to TRBJ2-7; the D is unclear. The CDR3 consists of 13 residues. Germline-derived CDR1 and CDR2 are SGHNT and YYREEE (reference sequence). Trimming took 0 bases from V and 2 from J, leaving 6 bases between them.

This clone was seen only once. V is TRBV19 and J is TRBJ2-7, with 9 bases lining up with TRBD1. Germline CDR1 LNHDA, CDR2 SQIVND (reference sequence). The V gene end was trimmed by 8 bases and the J gene end by 4 bases; junction bases not matched to a gene: 15. The CDR3 runs 16 residues. The chain's CDR3 is CASQAPGQGNGYEQYF. CDR3 bases: TGTGCCAGTCAAGCCCCAGGACAGGGGAACGGTTACGAGCAGTACTTC.

The chain combines TRBV18 with TRBJ2-2; 7 nucleotides agree with TRBD2. V lost 3 bases to trimming and J lost 2 bases; unmatched junction nucleotides: 6. The germline CDR1 and CDR2 sequences are KGHSH and LQKENI. The CDR3 is 16 amino acids. The CDR3 region is CASSPDSGKNTGELFF. The CDR3 DNA sequence: TGTGCCAGCTCACCCGACAGCGGGAAAAACACCGGGGAGCTGTTTTTT.

The chain couples TRBV18 to TRBJ2-7; D is uncertain. Per germline, CDR1 KGHSH and CDR2 LQKENI. Trimming took off 4 bases at V and 0 bases at J, with 10 bases between the two ends. The CDR3 has 14 residues. CDR3 sequence: CASSRSTSSYEQYF. In DNA form, the CDR3 reads TGTGCCAGCTCACGATCGACATCCTCCTACGAGCAGTACTTC.

The rearrangement uses TRBV2 and TRBJ2-1, with TRBD2 matching 13 bases. CDR3 length: 18 amino acids. V lost 6 bases to trimming and J lost 1 base; unmatched junction nucleotides: 9. Germline V lookup: CDR1 SNHLY, CDR2 FYNNEI. This chain's CDR3 is CASSALVLAGGSYNEQFF. Written as DNA, the CDR3 is TGTGCCAGCAGCGCCCTCGTACTAGCGGGAGGGTCCTACAATGAGCAGTTCTTC.

This clone was recorded once. V usage is TRBV6-1 and J usage is TRBJ2-3; 7 nucleotides align to TRBD2. CDR3 length: 15 residues. The germline gives CDR1 MNHNS, CDR2 SASEGT. Trimming took 6 bases from V and 5 from J; bases not matched to a gene: 11. The CDR3 region has the DNA TGTGCCAGCAGGGGCCGGCGGGAGTATGGAGATACGCAGTATTTT. Translated, it gives CASRGRREYGDTQYF.

The CDR3 nucleotides read TGTGCCAGCAGTCCCCTGGCCAACACTGAAGCTTTCTTT. It codes for CASSPLANTEAFF. J is TRBJ1-1 and V is TRBV25-1; D remains ambiguous. This CDR3 has 13 amino acids. V was trimmed by 5 bases and J by 2 bases, leaving 9 bases between them. Germline values: CDR1 MGHDK, CDR2 SYGVNS.

The chain joins TRBV6-1 to TRBJ2-7, with 11 positions matching TRBD2. V shed 1 base, J shed 6 bases, and the junction held 5 bases outside the gene matches. The length of the CDR3 is 15 residues. The V gene's germline CDR1 is MNHNS and CDR2 SASEGT. The CDR3 is CASSEEGLAGGEQYF. DNA of the CDR3: TGTGCCAGCAGTGAAGAAGGACTAGCGGGCGGCGAGCAGTACTTC.

This clone was recorded a few times. The J gene is TRBJ2-5, the V gene TRBV28; 9 nucleotides align to TRBD2. Germline lookup yields CDR1 MDHEN and CDR2 SYDVKM. The CDR3 is 14 residues long. Trimming cost V 10 bases and J 5 bases; bases outside gene matches: 11. The CDR3 region is CATSSLAGEETQYF. The DNA of the CDR3 is TGTGCCACCTCGTCCTTAGCGGGAGAGGAGACCCAGTACTTC.

The chain employs TRBV4-3 and TRBJ2-7; 10 bases line up with TRBD2. CDR3 length: 15 amino acids. V shed 0 bases, J shed 3 bases, and the junction held 2 bases outside the gene matches. Germline V gene lookup returns CDR1 LGHNA and CDR2 YSLEER. CDR3 sequence: CASSQEWTSGYEQYF. The CDR3 DNA follows: TGCGCCAGCAGCCAAGAATGGACTAGCGGCTACGAGCAGTACTTC.

This clone turned up a few times. The chain employs TRBV25-1 and TRBJ2-1; D may be TRBD1 (5 bases). V was cut by 1 base and J by 9 bases, with 13 bases left in between. Per germline, CDR1 MGHDK and CDR2 SYGVNS. The CDR3 length is 14 residues. CDR3 DNA sequence: TGTGCCAGCAGTGAATCGGAAGGGGCAAGTGAGCAGTTCTTC. This translates into CASSESEGASEQFF.

The rearrangement links TRBV15 to TRBJ2-1; 7 positions agree with TRBD2. The CDR3 runs to 15 residues. Germline loops: CDR1 LNHNV, CDR2 YYDKDF (reference sequence). V gave up 1 base and J gave up 4 bases; unmatched junction bases: 4. The CDR3 spells CATSRVASGYNEQFF. The CDR3 nucleotides are TGTGCCACCAGCAGAGTGGCTAGCGGATACAATGAGCAGTTCTTC. Full variable domain (outside the CDR3, taken from reference TRBV15 and TRBJ2-1): DAMVIQNPRYQVTQFGKPVTLSCSQTLNHNVMYWYQQKSSQAPKLLFHYYDKDFNNEADTPDNFQSRRPNTSFCFLDIRSPGLGDTAMYLCATSRVASGYNEQFFGPGTRLTVL.

The chain recombines TRBV5-1 with TRBJ2-7, with D perhaps matching TRBD1 (5 bases). The V end lost 4 bases, the J end lost 0 bases, and 17 bases lay between the germline ends. Germline V gene sequence: CDR1 SGHRS, CDR2 YFSETQ. The CDR3 runs 16 residues. The CDR3 DNA sequence: TGCGCCAGCAGCGTGGACGGACACGTAACCTCCTACGAGCAGTACTTC. Protein product: CASSVDGHVTSYEQYF.

This chain links TRBV2 with TRBJ2-2; 12 positions match TRBD2. V dropped 9 bases and J dropped 6; count of bases not matched to a gene: 11. Germline assignment: CDR1 SNHLY and CDR2 FYNNEI. CDR3 length: 16 residues. CDR3 DNA sequence: TGTGCCAGTAGACTAGCGGGGGAAGTCAGGTCCGGGGAGCTGTTTTTT. This translates into CASRLAGEVRSGELFF.

This clone appeared a few times. The V and J genes are TRBV7-9 and TRBJ1-4, with D possibly being TRBD1 (5 bases). The CDR3 totals 16 residues. The germline CDR1 and CDR2 sequences are SEHNR and FQNEAQ (reference sequence). Trimming removed 1 base from V and 0 bases from J, with 9 bases in between. CDR3: CASSLGQSSTNEKLFF. The DNA of the CDR3 is TGTGCCAGCAGCTTAGGACAGTCTTCAACTAATGAAAAACTGTTTTTT.

This clone showed up just once. This sequence joins TRBV27 and TRBJ2-1; the match to TRBD1 covers 7 bases. The V and J ends lost 2 bases and 8 bases, in that order; junction bases with no gene match: 3. Germline CDR1 is MNHEY and CDR2 is SMNVEV (reference sequence). The CDR3 consists of 13 residues. The DNA of the CDR3 is TGTGCCAGCAGTTTAAACAGGGGATATGAGCAGTTCTTC. Its translation: CASSLNRGYEQFF.

The chain recombines TRBV27 with TRBJ1-6; the D gene is possibly TRBD1 (5 bases). Trimming pared 2 bases from V and 14 bases from J, leaving 16 bases between. CDR1 and CDR2 (germline): MNHEY, SMNVEV (reference sequence). The length of the CDR3 is 14 residues. This CDR3 is CASSLRGSVQALHF. The CDR3 nucleotides read TGTGCCAGCAGTTTACGGGGGTCGGTTCAGGCCCTCCACTTT.

The chain carries TRBV1 and TRBJ2-7; the table calls TRBD1, which could not be checked here. TRBV1 is tagged as a pseudogene. The CDR3 covers 16 residues. CDR3 loop: CTSSPIYSPGGSEQYF. Written as DNA, the CDR3 is TGCACCAGCAGCCCCATTTATTCGCCAGGGGGTAGCGAGCAGTACTTC.

The rearrangement links TRBV5-4 to TRBJ2-1, with D possibly TRBD2 on 6 matching bases. Germline V lookup: CDR1 SGHNT, CDR2 YYREEE (reference sequence). The V end was cut by 3 bases, the J end by 5 bases, with 12 bases between. This CDR3 has 14 amino acids. For the CDR3, the DNA is TGTGCCAGCAGCTCGGACTGGGGGGACAATGAGCAGTTCTTC. It is translated as CASSSDWGDNEQFF.

This chain joins TRBV2 and TRBJ1-1; D is perhaps TRBD1 (5 bases). CDR1 SNHLY and CDR2 FYNNEI come from the germline V gene. This CDR3 is 15 amino acids long. V was clipped by 6 bases and J by 11 bases, with 25 bases between them. CDR3 coding DNA: TGTGCCAGCAGCCTCCCGACAGAGCCTCTCTTTGGGGCTTTCTTT. Residues: CASSLPTEPLFGAFF.

J is TRBJ2-5 and V is TRBV2, with 7 bases matching TRBD1. The V and J ends lost 5 bases and 6 bases, in that order; junction bases with no gene match: 3. CDR1 is SNHLY, CDR2 FYNNEI, per germline. The CDR3 has 12 amino acids. Written as DNA, the CDR3 is TGTGCCAGCAGTTGGGACAGCAAGACCCAGTACTTC. Translating gives CASSWDSKTQYF.

The CDR3 is CASSRPGQSENTEAFF. The DNA of the CDR3 is TGTGCCAGTAGTAGGCCGGGACAGTCGGAAAACACTGAAGCTTTCTTT. This chain joins TRBV19 and TRBJ1-1, with TRBD1 identical over 7 bases. Germline V lookup: CDR1 LNHDA, CDR2 SQIVND (reference sequence). With V trimmed by 4 bases and J by 2 bases, 10 bases remained unmatched. There are 16 residues in the CDR3.

The V call is TRBV30, the J call TRBJ1-1; no firm D call. V was cut by 4 bases and J by 0 bases, with 12 bases left in between. In germline, CDR1 is GTSNPN, CDR2 SVGIG (reference sequence). The CDR3 spans 14 residues. CDR3 residues: CAWNPGDLNTEAFF. DNA for the CDR3: TGTGCCTGGAACCCCGGGGATTTGAACACTGAAGCTTTCTTT.